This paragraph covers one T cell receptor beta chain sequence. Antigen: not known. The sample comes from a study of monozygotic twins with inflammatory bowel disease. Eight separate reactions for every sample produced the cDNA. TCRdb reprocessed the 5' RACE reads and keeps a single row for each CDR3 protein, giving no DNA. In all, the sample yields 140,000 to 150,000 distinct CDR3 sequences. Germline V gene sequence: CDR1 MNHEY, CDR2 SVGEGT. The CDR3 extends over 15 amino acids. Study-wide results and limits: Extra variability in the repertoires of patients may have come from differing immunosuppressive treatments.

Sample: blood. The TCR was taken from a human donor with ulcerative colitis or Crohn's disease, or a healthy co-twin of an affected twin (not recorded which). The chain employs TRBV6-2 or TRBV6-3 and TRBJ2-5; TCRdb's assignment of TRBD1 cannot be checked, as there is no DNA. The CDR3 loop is CASSTPDRYQETQYF.